This T cell receptor beta chain came from a study of CD8 T cells in ankylosing spondylitis (dated by TCRdb to the late 2010s). Context from the whole study: The study set out to find disease-linked TCR variants by profiling T cell receptor beta repertoires in ankylosing spondylitis patients and healthy donors. The full study cohort comprised roughly 24 ankylosing spondylitis patients and 85 to 120 healthy donors. Peripheral blood was sampled, and synovial fluid was additionally collected from ankylosing spondylitis patients.

What the study reported, not specific to this receptor: The disease-linked clones were reported as significantly enriched in matched synovial fluid samples from ankylosing spondylitis patients. A TCR beta motif of seven or eight highly homologous amino acid variants appeared characteristic of blood from ankylosing spondylitis patients. The disease-linked clones had a CD8+ phenotype and were found at relatively low frequencies in peripheral blood. Some TCR beta motif variants had previously been reported in synovial fluid and blood of reactive arthritis patients, which suggested common disease-initiation mechanisms.

Comments on this clonotype: No cognate antigen has been identified for it. Possible read error: a much larger clone is one base away.

Reads for this sample came from an Illumina HiSeq 2500. Quantitative 5'-RACE with molecular barcodes was used to prepare TCR beta libraries. From the authors' description of their analysis: To identify disease-linked TCR variants, a new computational method was used, one built on a probabilistic model of VDJ rearrangement. TCRdb ran its own pipeline on the public reads, namely fastp trimming at Q25 and MiXCR clone calling, and kept in-frame beta chains. Under each unique CDR3 protein, matching rows form one entry showing the most common genes and DNA. TCRdb's processing, not the authors', yielded these V and J calls. For this sample there are 150,000 to 200,000 distinct CDR3 sequences; under 14% appear just once. About 28% of the sample is held by the ten biggest clonotypes. From the germline V gene, CDR1 is SGDLS and CDR2 is YYNGEE. From its cysteine to its phenylalanine, the CDR3 spans 14 amino acids. Here the CDR3 DNA is all that survives: 42 bases in frame from base 1.

The rearranged segments are TRBV9 and TRBJ1-1; TRBD1 is perhaps the D gene, given 5 matching bases. The TCR was taken from a male donor with ankylosing spondylitis or in good health (not recorded which). The sequenced material came from blood, either unsorted or a sorted T cell fraction (not recorded which). The CDR3 region: CASSVVAGRTEVFF. The nucleotides are TGTGCCAGCAGCGTAGTTGCAGGGCGCACTGAAGTTTTCTTT.